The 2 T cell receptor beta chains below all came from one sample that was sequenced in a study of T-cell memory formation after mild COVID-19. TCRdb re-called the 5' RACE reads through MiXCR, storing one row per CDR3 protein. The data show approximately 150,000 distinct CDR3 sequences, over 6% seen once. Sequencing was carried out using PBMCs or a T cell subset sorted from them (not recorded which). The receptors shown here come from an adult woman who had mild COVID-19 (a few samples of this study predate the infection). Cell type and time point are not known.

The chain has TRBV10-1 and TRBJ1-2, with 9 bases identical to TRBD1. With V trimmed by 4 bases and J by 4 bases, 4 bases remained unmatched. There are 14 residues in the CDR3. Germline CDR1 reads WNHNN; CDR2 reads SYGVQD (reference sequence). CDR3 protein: CASSGTGVRYGYTF. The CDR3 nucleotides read TGCGCCAGCAGTGGGACAGGGGTACGCTATGGCTACACCTTC.

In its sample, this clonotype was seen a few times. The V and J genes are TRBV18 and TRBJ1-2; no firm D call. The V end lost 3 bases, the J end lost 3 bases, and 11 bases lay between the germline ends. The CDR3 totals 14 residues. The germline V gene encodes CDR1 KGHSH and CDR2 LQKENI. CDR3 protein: CASSPGPGDYGYTF. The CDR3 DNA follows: TGTGCCAGCTCACCGGGCCCCGGGGACTATGGCTACACCTTC.